The sequence of this TCR beta chain was determined in a study of blood T cell repertoires in COVID-19. For the study at large: Collection of acute and convalescent COVID-19 samples took place in the United States, Italy and Spain. PBMCs, B-cell-depleted T cells, or T cells were the source of the cDNA or gDNA that made up the material.

The CDR3 is 14 residues long. The germline V gene has CDR1 MNHEY and CDR2 SVGAGI. The ends were cut back, 7 bases at V and 1 base at J, with 13 bases in the middle. This clone was found once. Authors' data handling: Amplification of reference gene primers provided the estimated nucleated cell counts. Assay used: immunoSEQ multiplex PCR; TCRdb lists only in-frame clones, some missing. That table is the source of V, J and clone size, and D and trimming were worked out from the DNA. The sample holds 270,000 or so clones, around 90% seen once. The sequenced material came from peripheral blood. This clonotype was sampled from a middle-aged woman who had recovered from COVID-19. The genes are TRBV6-5 and TRBJ1-1, with a tentative D call TRBD1 (5 bases). The DNA of the CDR3 is TGTGCCAGCAAGATACAGGAGTCGAACACTGAAGCTTTCTTT. Translated, it gives CASKIQESNTEAFF.